The sequence of this TCR beta chain was determined in a study of T cells in localized non-small cell lung cancer. Study findings and constraints: Heterogeneity within the tumor remains possible, as just one region underwent sequencing. Out of the top 100 tumor clones, a median around 50 were seen in adjacent lung. A raised T cell density in blood coincided with lengthier overall survival. Uninvolved adjacent lung had more T cell clonality than any other tissue, topping tumor.

From germline, CDR1 is LNHDA and CDR2 SQIVND (reference sequence). The CDR3 is made up of 14 amino acids. Deletions cut 3 bases from V and 6 bases from J, with 14 bases between. Measured with immunoSEQ multiplex PCR; TCRdb has only the in-frame clones, and not every one. The profile shows tens of thousands of clones, about nine tenths of them singletons. As for this clone: Its antigen is still unknown.

Sequenced material: peripheral blood mononuclear cells, taken before any cancer treatment. The V and J genes are TRBV19 and TRBJ1-2; a weak D match, TRBD1 (5 bases). The sequence came from a woman aged 35 to 70 with stage III lung adenocarcinoma. The CDR3 DNA is TGTGCCAGTAGTATCTCGGACACGGCTAATGGCTACACCTTC. Translation: CASSISDTANGYTF.